This TCR beta chain is drawn from a study of OX40 agonist ivuxolimab in advanced cancers. Regarding the complete study: The costimulatory receptor OX40 (CD134) was targeted by ivuxolimab, a fully human IgG2 agonistic monoclonal antibody. Intravenous ivuxolimab was administered to patients every 2 weeks at six dose levels: 0.01, 0.1, 0.3, 1.5, 3 and 10 mg/kg. Of the approximately 53 patients in dose escalation, around 20 had hepatocellular carcinoma, some 15 had melanoma, 9 had renal cell carcinoma and 9 had head and neck cancer. In the dose-escalation cohort, over 65% of patients were male, and the mean age was approximately 55 years, with a range of roughly 20 to 80. Prior anti-PD-1, anti-PD-L1 or anti-CTLA-4 therapy was permitted, and checkpoint inhibitors had been received by around 39% of dose-escalation patients. Partial responses occurred in three dose-escalation patients: two with cutaneous melanoma and one with hepatocellular carcinoma. Peripheral TCRbeta sequencing was intended to test whether TCR sequence diversity was altered and clonal T-cell expansion was caused by ivuxolimab. The paper describes the monotherapy dose-escalation part (N of about 57 patients) of the phase I trial of ivuxolimab.

On the study overall, not on this receptor specifically: At doses of 0.1 to 3.0 mg/kg, clonal expansion of both CD4+ and CD8+ T cells in blood was seen between baseline and week 6. After ivuxolimab, more expanded clones were found on average in CD8+ T cells than in CD4+ T cells. Low levels of normalized T-cell clonal expansion were also seen in some patients who did not respond. Partial responders in the 0.1-3.0 mg/kg groups had among the lowest normalized peripheral clonal expansion, especially among CD8+ T cells. The antigen specificity of the clonally expanded peripheral T cells was not determined.

For sequencing of the TCRbeta CDR3 region, genomic DNA was extracted from the sorted cells. The immunoSEQ Assay was used to sequence the TCRbeta CDR3 regions. The clones in this table, taken by TCRdb from immuneACCESS, are in-frame only. Not every clone is retained; where verified, under half of the shortfall comes from an unresolved V gene, and the cause of the rest is unknown. This sample has 15,000 to 20,000 clones in its table, and 65% to 90% of those were observed once. The ten largest clonotypes hold roughly 12% of the sample. Concerning this clone: The antigen this receptor binds is unknown. Per-base quality was not reported, and no clone a single base away is much larger than it.

Trimmed from V: 7 bases; trimmed from J: 8 bases; junction bases lacking a gene match: 6. According to the germline V gene, CDR1 reads LGHNT and CDR2 reads FRNRAP. From the cysteine through the phenylalanine, the CDR3 covers 13 amino acids. Left in the record is the CDR3 DNA by itself, 39 bases read in frame from the first base. Patients with autoimmune disease history or receiving systemic immunosuppression were excluded from the trial. In every dose cohort, peripheral blood was drawn for TCR sequencing at baseline, cycle 4 day 1, and cycle 7 day 1. The samples were taken from a phase I, first-in-human, multicenter, open-label dose-escalation trial of ivuxolimab. Adults with locally advanced or metastatic melanoma, renal cell carcinoma, hepatocellular carcinoma or head and neck squamous cell carcinoma were enrolled in the trial. Before TCR sequencing, CD4+ T cells and CD8+ T cells from peripheral blood were sorted into separate populations.

The receptor was derived from an adult with an advanced solid tumor such as melanoma, head and neck, liver or kidney cancer. The chain employs TRBV12-5 and TRBJ2-3, and TRBD2 aligns with 10 junction nucleotides. The sample was CD4+ or CD8+ T cells sorted from blood, taken in a trial of the OX40 agonist ivuxolimab. The CDR3 protein sequence reads: CASALAGAGTQYF. The DNA sequence is TGTGCTAGTGCGCTAGCGGGAGCAGGTACGCAGTATTTT.